This TCR beta chain came from a study of T cell responses to AZD1222 COVID-19 vaccine. Overall study results and limits: Epitopes outside B.1.351 and B.1.1.7 mutated regions reportedly drew nearly half of spike TCRs. Increased Spike-specific TCR breadth and depth were observed after two AZD1222 doses.

At least ten counts were recorded for this clone. Its antigen is undetermined. The same CDR3 arises from other DNA sequences in this sample as well. Germline CDR1 is MDHEN and CDR2 is SYDVKM. This CDR3 comprises 15 residues. V shed 5 bases, J shed 5 bases, and the junction held 7 bases outside the gene matches. Sequenced by immunoSEQ multiplex PCR; TCRdb stores in-frame clones only, minus some. The sample holds about 200,000 clones, approximately 90% seen once. This TCR came from an adult who received the AZD1222 COVID-19 vaccine. The chain employs TRBV28 and TRBJ1-4; 8 bases are shared with TRBD1. The sequences come from peripheral blood, collected 28 days after the second AZD1222 dose. For the CDR3, the DNA is TGTGCCAGCAGTCTAGGGACAGGTTTAAATGAAAAACTGTTTTTT. It specifies CASSLGTGLNEKLFF.